The 4 T cell receptor beta chains given below trace back to one sample, sequenced in a study of neurological immune-mediated disorders (dated by TCRdb to the late 2010s). Library creation used 5' RACE. The sequencing machine was an Illumina HiSeq 2500. TCRdb itself trimmed the public reads at Q25 with fastp, ran MiXCR and retained productive beta chains. Rows matching on CDR3 protein sequence are summarized as one entry with the most common DNA and genes. The sample table lists more than 75,000 distinct CDR3 sequences, roughly 3.5% of them with a count of one. The top ten clones comprise just under 3% of the sample. The sequenced material came from PBMCs. Every receptor here comes from a woman aged 45-59 years with multiple sclerosis.

This clonotype occurred many times. V gene TRBV2 combines with J gene TRBJ1-6; no clear D gene. Germline CDR1 and CDR2: SNHLY and FYNNEI. Trimming took off 4 bases at V and 7 bases at J, with 8 bases between the two ends. This CDR3 region has 13 residues. The CDR3 sequence: CASSGAPNSPLHF. In nucleotides, the CDR3 is TGTGCCAGCAGTGGGGCCCCAAATTCACCCCTCCACTTT.

This clonotype was observed many times. The chain has TRBV20-1 and TRBJ1-5, with 8 bases matching TRBD1. The CDR3 is made up of 13 amino acids. After removal of 5 bases from V and 6 bases from J, the junction contained 6 bases not matched to a gene. Germline assignment: CDR1 DFQATT and CDR2 SNEGSKA (reference sequence). In nucleotides, the CDR3 is TGCAGTGCTTCCGGGACAGGTTTTCAGCCCCAGCATTTT. It codes for CSASGTGFQPQHF.

This clonotype was counted at least ten times. V gene TRBV2 combines with J gene TRBJ2-7; 9 positions match TRBD2. Germline-derived CDR1 and CDR2 are SNHLY and FYNNEI. This CDR3 has 14 residues. V trimming: 8 bases; J trimming: 1 base; junction bases outside the gene matches: 6. As DNA, the CDR3 is TGTGCCAGCGGGAGCGGGGGGCCATCCTACGAGCAGTACTTC. It translates to CASGSGGPSYEQYF.

This clonotype was observed at least ten times. V and J are TRBV3-1 and TRBJ1-1; D might be TRBD1 (6 bases). Per germline, CDR1 LGHDT and CDR2 YNNKEL (reference sequence). The CDR3 covers 15 residues. Trimming pared 4 bases from V and 3 bases from J, leaving 15 bases between. The CDR3 spells CASSRSEGGYTEAFF. CDR3 coding DNA: TGTGCCAGCAGCCGCTCCGAGGGGGGCTACACTGAAGCTTTCTTT. The full variable domain, completed using reference TRBV3-1 and TRBJ1-1, is DTAVSQTPKYLVTQMGNDKSIKCEQNLGHDTMYWYKQDSKKFLKIMFSYNNKELIINETVPNRFSPKSPDKAHLNLHINSLELGDSAVYFCASSRSEGGYTEAFFGQGTRLTVV.